Presented here are 3 T cell receptor beta chains from one specimen sequenced in a study of tumor-infiltrating lymphocytes in primary liver carcinoma. TCR beta cDNA was prepared out of around 460 ng total RNA by means of a constant-region primer. For TCR beta, libraries were produced by three nested multiplex PCR rounds using slightly modified ARM-PCR. TRBV1-TRBV30 forward primers paired with a C-beta reverse primer drove the first two PCR rounds, roughly 10 cycles each. TCRdb ran MiXCR on the multiplex PCR reads and lists one entry per CDR3 protein. The sample gives about 190,000 distinct CDR3 sequences, around four fifths of which show up once; around 18% is in the top ten. Total RNA and DNA came together from approximately 20-30 mg of bulk tissue without cell sorting. The specimen sequenced was tumor tissue from primary liver carcinoma. The receptors here all came from a middle-aged man with primary liver carcinoma and hepatitis B virus infection.

Remarks on this clonotype: One end of the junction is discordant with germline, which a read error may explain. The genes are TRBV11-3 and TRBJ2-7; 7 bases agree with TRBD1. The CDR3 totals 13 residues. Per germline, CDR1 SGHNT and CDR2 YENEEA. CDR3 DNA: TGTACCAGCAGCGTGGGACAGTCCTGCGAGCAGTATTTC. The encoded protein is CTSSVGQSCEQYF.

The chain has TRBV12-3 or TRBV12-4 and TRBJ2-7; 7 positions match TRBD2. With 4 bases clipped from V and 13 bases from J, the junction kept 19 bases outside the gene matches. This CDR3 is built from 15 residues. CDR3 amino acids: CASSSGGSESYEDYF. The CDR3 DNA follows: TGTGCCAGCAGTTCAGGCGGGAGTGAGTCCTACGAGGACTACTTC.

About this clonotype itself: Since the CDR3 does not end with the conserved phenylalanine or tryptophan, this likely comes from a read error. The limits of the CDR3 on the DNA are not certain, so only TCRdb's listed CDR3 is given. The chain recombines TRBV28 with TRBJ1-2. The CDR3 totals 13 residues, both ends included. CDR1 is MDHEN, CDR2 SYDVKM, per germline. The chain's CDR3 is CASSLNSLYGYAI.